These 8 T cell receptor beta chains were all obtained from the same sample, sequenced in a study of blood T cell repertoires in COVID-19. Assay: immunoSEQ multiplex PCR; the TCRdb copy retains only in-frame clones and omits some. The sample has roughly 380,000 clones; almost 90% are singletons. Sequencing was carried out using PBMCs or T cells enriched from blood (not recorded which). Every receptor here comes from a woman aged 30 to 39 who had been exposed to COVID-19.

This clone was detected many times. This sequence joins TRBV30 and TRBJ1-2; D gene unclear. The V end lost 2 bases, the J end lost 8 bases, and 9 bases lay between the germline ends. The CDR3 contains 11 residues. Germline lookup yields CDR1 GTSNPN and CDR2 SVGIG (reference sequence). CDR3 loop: CAWSPPSGYTF. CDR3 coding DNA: TGTGCCTGGAGTCCTCCGAGCGGCTACACCTTC.

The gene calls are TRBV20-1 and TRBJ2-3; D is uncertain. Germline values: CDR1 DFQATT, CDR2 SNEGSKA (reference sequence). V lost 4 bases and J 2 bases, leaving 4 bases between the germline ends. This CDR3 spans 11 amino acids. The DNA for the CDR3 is TGCAGTGCTATTATCACAGATACGCAGTATTTT. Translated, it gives CSAIITDTQYF.

CDR3 in DNA: TGTGCCAGCTCACCACCGGGTCAGGGGGCTAGAGGGCAGTACTTC. It yields the protein CASSPPGQGARGQYF. V and J are TRBV18 and TRBJ2-7, with TRBD1 identical over 8 bases. V shed 0 bases, J shed 9 bases, and the junction held 10 bases outside the gene matches. This CDR3 is 15 amino acids long. Germline-derived CDR1 and CDR2 are KGHSH and LQKENI.

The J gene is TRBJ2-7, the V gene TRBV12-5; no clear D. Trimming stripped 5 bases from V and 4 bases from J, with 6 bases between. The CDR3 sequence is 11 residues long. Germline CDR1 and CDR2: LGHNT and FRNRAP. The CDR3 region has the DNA TGTGCTAGTGGTGCCGCGTACGAGCAGTACTTC. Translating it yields CASGAAYEQYF.

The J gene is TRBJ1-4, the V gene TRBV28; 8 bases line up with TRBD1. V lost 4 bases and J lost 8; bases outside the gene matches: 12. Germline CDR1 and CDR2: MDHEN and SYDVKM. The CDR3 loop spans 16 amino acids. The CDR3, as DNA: TGTGCCAGCAGTTCTTCTCAGGGGGCGATAAGGGAAAAACTGTTTTTT. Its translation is CASSSSQGAIREKLFF.

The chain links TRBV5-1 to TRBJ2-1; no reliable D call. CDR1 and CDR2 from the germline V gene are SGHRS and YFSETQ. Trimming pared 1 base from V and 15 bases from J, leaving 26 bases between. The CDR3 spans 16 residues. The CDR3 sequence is CASSLSTQGIAVYWFF. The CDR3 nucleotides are TGCGCCAGCAGCTTGTCTACCCAAGGCATCGCGGTGTACTGGTTCTTC. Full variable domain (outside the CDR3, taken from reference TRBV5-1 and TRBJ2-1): KAGVTQTPRYLIKTRGQQVTLSCSPISGHRSVSWYQQTPGQGLQFLFEYFSETQRNKGNFPGRFSGRQFSNSRSEMNVSTLELGDSALYLCASSLSTQGIAVYWFFGPGTRLTVL.

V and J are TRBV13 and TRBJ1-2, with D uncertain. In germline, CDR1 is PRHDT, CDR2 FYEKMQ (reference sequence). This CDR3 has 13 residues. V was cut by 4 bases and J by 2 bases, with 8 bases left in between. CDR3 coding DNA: TGTGCCAGCAGCTCAGGACGGAACTATGGCTACACCTTC. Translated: CASSSGRNYGYTF.

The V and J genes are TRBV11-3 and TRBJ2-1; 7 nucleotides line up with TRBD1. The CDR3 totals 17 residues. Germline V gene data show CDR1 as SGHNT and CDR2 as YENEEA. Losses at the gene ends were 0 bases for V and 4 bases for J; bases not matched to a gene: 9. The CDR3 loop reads CASSLDTGTEGYNEQFF. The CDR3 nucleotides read TGTGCCAGCAGCTTAGATACGGGGACAGAAGGGTACAATGAGCAGTTCTTC.